This TCR beta chain was recorded in a study of blood T cells in healthy people across ages. This CDR3 contains 13 residues. The germline V gene has CDR1 DFQATT and CDR2 SNEGSKA (reference sequence). Trimming took 1 base from V and 8 from J; bases not matched to a gene: 7. The second PCR ran roughly 7 to 12 cycles with a sample-barcoded 5' primer and J-beta primers. Each CDR3 protein gets one entry after TCRdb re-called the 5' RACE reads with MiXCR. Found here are 250,000 to 300,000 distinct CDR3 sequences, around 29% of them singletons; the top ten hold roughly 30%. In the case of this clonotype: Its antigen remains unidentified.

Study results and limitations: Roughly linear declines in TCR beta diversity per million T cells occurred with age.

Aged roughly 6 to 90, donors were systemically healthy Caucasians from Russia. The chain recombines TRBV20-1 with TRBJ1-2; 7 bases map to TRBD1. Material for sequencing was blood. This TCR came from a woman in her 70s in good health. Written as DNA, the CDR3 is TGCAGTGCTAGAGCAGGGGGGTTAGCCGGCTACACCTTC. As protein: CSARAGGLAGYTF.